This T cell receptor beta chain was captured by sequencing in a study of radiotherapy plus CTLA-4 blockade in lung cancer. Method: immunoSEQ multiplex PCR; TCRdb's copy keeps in-frame clones and lacks some. The table includes 60,000 to 65,000 clones, around 77% detected once. This CDR3 region has 12 residues. Deletions cut 3 bases from V and 0 bases from J, with 3 bases between. Germline V gives CDR1 MNHNS, CDR2 SASEGT. The chain employs TRBV6-1 and TRBJ2-7; no definite D call. The sequence was collected from a human donor with non-small cell lung cancer who had a complete response to radiotherapy plus ipilimumab. The sequencing used peripheral blood, collected from a patient treated with radiotherapy plus ipilimumab. Here the CDR3 reads CASSDPSYEQYF. The DNA of the CDR3 is TGTGCCAGCAGTGACCCCTCCTACGAGCAGTACTTC.